Given below is one TCR beta chain in context. The antigen is undetermined. The missing conserved phenylalanine or tryptophan at the end of this CDR3 makes a read error likely. The template was RNA from unsorted bulk tissue. The normal lung tissue was taken more than 3 cm from the tumor edge. The CDR3 is made up of 13 amino acids. In germline, CDR1 is SGHNT, CDR2 YENEEA. This sample was included in a study of tumor and adjacent non-tumor tissue in lung cancer. Regarding the study as a whole: In normal lung, the top 100 clones were significantly more dominant than in tumor.

The library came from three nested PCR rounds adapted from ARM-PCR protocols. TCRdb re-analysed the multiplex PCR reads in MiXCR, keeping a single row per CDR3 protein. The table records around 82,000 distinct CDR3 sequences, about four fifths of them present only once. The V gene is TRBV11-3, the J gene TRBJ2-1; 8 nucleotides align to TRBD2. The receptor was derived from a man in his sixties with non-small cell lung cancer. What was sequenced was distant non-tumor lung tissue. The CDR3 nucleotides are TGTGCAAGCAGCTTCGGGAGGGCCAGTGAGCAGTTCATC. It is translated as CASSFGRASEQFI.